This TCR beta chain emerged from a study of blood T cell repertoires in COVID-19. Whole-study context: The analysed material was cDNA or gDNA that came from T cells, B-cell-depleted T cells, or PBMCs.

The data were produced by immunoSEQ multiplex PCR, yet TCRdb's version contains in-frame clones alone and is incomplete. The table lists 200,000 to 250,000 clones, more than 65% of them singletons. Germline V gives CDR1 LNHDA, CDR2 SQIVND (reference sequence). This CDR3 region has 15 residues. The sequenced sample was peripheral blood. The rearrangement joins TRBV19 to TRBJ1-1; 8 bases are a match to TRBD1. This TCR came from a woman between 40 and 55 years old with active or convalescent COVID-19. The CDR3 reads CAEPLGQGFGPEAFF. The CDR3 DNA sequence: TGTGCGGAACCCCTCGGACAGGGCTTTGGCCCTGAAGCTTTCTTT.